This T cell receptor beta chain appears in the sequencing data of a study of T cell clones after liver transplantation. Study-level background: TCRbeta sequencing after a pre-transplant mixed lymphocyte reaction identified graft-donor-reactive clones, later tracked in post-transplant blood. As an antigen-independent comparator, third-party-reactive TCRbeta sequences came from pre-transplant mixed lymphocyte reactions. Study results and limitations: A larger donor-reactive than third-party decline suggested partial antigen-specific deletion. In most of the 8 subjects, circulating graft-donor-reactive CD4 TCRbeta sequences fell significantly after transplant.

Profiled with immunoSEQ multiplex PCR; TCRdb holds only in-frame clones, not every one. This sample yields about 75,000 clones, of which around four fifths are seen a single time; 2.1% belongs to the top ten. On this clone: Its antigen is undetermined.

The clonotype comes from a human patient who received a liver transplant. These T cells may partly come from the graft donor. This material consisted of CD4+ T cells from blood, taken less than 50 months after liver transplant.

CDR3 in DNA: TGCGCCAGCAGCTCCCTACAGGGGTTGCACACTGAAGCTTTCTTT. It is translated as CASSSLQGLHTEAFF. The chain carries TRBV5-1 and TRBJ1-1, with 7 bases lining up with TRBD1. CDR3 length: 15 amino acids. Unmatched junction bases numbered 8, after V lost 3 bases and J lost 3 bases. Germline V gene sequence: CDR1 SGHRS, CDR2 YFSETQ.